One T cell receptor (beta chain) is described in this entry. V was trimmed by 8 bases and J by 6 bases, leaving 18 bases between them. The V gene's germline CDR1 is SQVTM and CDR2 ANQGSEA. This CDR3 has 13 residues. Negative isolation was used for CD8+ and CD4+ T cells, and FACS enrichment was applied to TEMRA cells. This entry comes from a study of CD8 T cells in Susac syndrome. Reverse transcription of roughly 0.5 to 1 ug RNA was carried out with random hexamers. Each CDR3 protein gets one entry after TCRdb re-called the immunoSEQ multiplex PCR reads with MiXCR. The sample holds 200,000 to 250,000 distinct CDR3 sequences; roughly 93% are singletons and the top ten take around 0.067%.

The chain carries TRBV29-1 and TRBJ2-3; D may be TRBD2 (5 bases). Sequencing was performed on CD4+ T cells from PBMCs. The clonotype was recovered from a human donor with multiple sclerosis. The CDR3 bases are TGCAGCATCAAAGCGGACGGCGCGGATACGCAGTATTTT. Its translation is CSIKADGADTQYF.